This passage covers 31 T cell receptor beta chains from one sample sequenced in a study of technical replicates of blood from a few donors. The assay was immunoSEQ multiplex PCR, and TCRdb's table has in-frame clones only and misses some. The profile shows over 50,000 clones, less than 98% of them singletons. Sequencing was performed on T cells isolated from PBMCs. The receptors were sampled from a human donor in good health.

The J gene is TRBJ1-2, the V gene TRBV29-1; TRBD1 is a possible D gene (5 bases). The CDR3 consists of 13 residues. Trimming shortened V by 4 bases and J by 3 bases, and 12 bases separated the two germline ends. CDR1 and CDR2 (germline): SQVTM, ANQGSEA. The CDR3, as DNA: TGCAGCGTTGTGGCGGGGGGATACTATGGCTACACCTTC. It encodes CSVVAGGYYGYTF.

V and J are TRBV6-5 and TRBJ2-7; TRBD1 aligns across 7 bases. J gave up 5 bases and V 2 bases, and 6 bases lay outside the gene matches. Germline-derived CDR1 and CDR2 are MNHEY and SVGAGI. The CDR3 length is 14 residues. The CDR3 DNA follows: TGTGCCAGCAGTTACACGCGACAGGGCCACGAGCAGTACTTC. Encoded protein: CASSYTRQGHEQYF.

The gene calls are TRBV5-1 and TRBJ2-2; TRBD2 agrees at 10 bases. The CDR3 runs 16 residues. With 5 bases clipped from V and 1 base from J, the junction kept 5 bases outside the gene matches. Germline V gene sequence: CDR1 SGHRS, CDR2 YFSETQ. As DNA, the CDR3 is TGCGCCAGCAGTTCGAGCGGGAGGGGGAACACCGGGGAGCTGTTTTTT. Protein: CASSSSGRGNTGELFF.

The chain employs TRBV7-2 and TRBJ2-7, with 7 bases aligning to TRBD1. The CDR3 sequence is 12 residues long. Germline trimming cut 5 bases from V and 4 bases from J; bases unmatched to any gene: 2. Germline V gene lookup returns CDR1 SGHTA and CDR2 FQGNSA. DNA for the CDR3: TGTGCCAGCAGCCCGACAGGGTACGAGCAGTACTTC. It yields the protein CASSPTGYEQYF.

The rearrangement links TRBV5-1 to TRBJ2-2; a weak D match, TRBD1 (5 bases). Trimming cost V 2 bases and J 6 bases, with 11 bases left between them. The CDR3 loop spans 14 amino acids. Germline V lookup: CDR1 SGHRS, CDR2 YFSETQ. For the CDR3, the DNA is TGCGCCAGCAGCTTCGGTATGGGGCCCGGGGAGCTGTTTTTT. This sequence encodes CASSFGMGPGELFF.

The chain recombines TRBV19 with TRBJ1-2; D might be TRBD1 (5 bases). The germline V and J ends were trimmed by 8 bases and 5 bases, with 21 bases remaining between them. Looked up from germline, CDR1 is LNHDA and CDR2 is SQIVND (reference sequence). The CDR3 extends over 15 amino acids. This CDR3 is CASLPWGGTGYGYTF. CDR3 DNA sequence: TGTGCCAGTCTACCTTGGGGGGGGACTGGGTATGGCTACACCTTC.

The chain links TRBV7-9 to TRBJ1-1; no clear D. This CDR3 comprises 12 residues. The germline V gene has CDR1 SEHNR and CDR2 FQNEAQ (reference sequence). V was clipped by 1 base and J by 7 bases, with 7 bases between them. CDR3 sequence (DNA): TGTGCCAGCAGCTTAGAGGGAGGTGAAGCTTTCTTT. Residues: CASSLEGGEAFF. Full variable domain (rest looked up from reference TRBV7-9 and TRBJ1-1): DTGVSQNPRHKITKRGQNVTFRCDPISEHNRLYWYRQTLGQGPEFLTYFQNEAQLEKSRLLSDRFSAERPKGSFSTLEIQRTEQGDSAMYLCASSLEGGEAFFGQGTRLTVV.

The chain joins TRBV15 to TRBJ2-2; no reliable D call. This CDR3 is 16 amino acids long. Looked up from germline, CDR1 is LNHNV and CDR2 is YYDKDF (reference sequence). Deletions cut 5 bases from V and 2 bases from J, with 15 bases between. In nucleotides, the CDR3 is TGTGCCACCAGCCTAGTAACACGTTCTAACACCGGGGAGCTGTTTTTT. It specifies CATSLVTRSNTGELFF.

This rearrangement joins TRBV2 to TRBJ1-2; the match to TRBD1 covers 8 bases. From germline, CDR1 is SNHLY and CDR2 FYNNEI. V gave up 3 bases and J gave up 4 bases; unmatched junction bases: 4. The CDR3 has 14 amino acids. CDR3 DNA sequence: TGTGCCAGCAGTGAGGGACAGGAGGGCTATGGCTACACCTTC. Amino acid sequence: CASSEGQEGYGYTF.

This CDR3 reads CASSLELIPGYEQYF. In DNA, the CDR3 is TGTGCCAGCAGCTTAGAGCTGATCCCAGGCTACGAGCAGTACTTC. The V gene is TRBV11-2, the J gene TRBJ2-7; D gene uncertain. Trimming cost V 0 bases and J 3 bases, with 12 bases left between them. Germline CDR1 reads SGHAT; CDR2 reads FQNNGV. This CDR3 is built from 15 residues.

This clone was observed a handful of times. V usage is TRBV7-6 and J usage is TRBJ1-5; TRBD1 matches at 9 bases. The length of the CDR3 is 18 residues. J gave up 1 base and V 5 bases, and 12 bases lay outside the gene matches. Per germline, CDR1 SGHVS and CDR2 FNYEAQ. CDR3 DNA: TGTGCCAGCAGCCTCGGGACAGGGACATTTTGGAGCAATCAGCCCCAGCATTTT. Its translation is CASSLGTGTFWSNQPQHF. Full variable domain (remainder filled in from reference TRBV7-6 and TRBJ1-5): GAGVSQSPRYKVTKRGQDVALRCDPISGHVSLYWYRQALGQGPEFLTYFNYEAQQDKSGLPNDRFSAERPEGSISTLTIQRTEQRDSAMYRCASSLGTGTFWSNQPQHFGDGTRLSIL.

This rearrangement joins TRBV5-5 to TRBJ2-5; D may be TRBD1 (6 bases). Germline CDR1 reads SGHKS; CDR2 reads YYEKEE (reference sequence). The V end lost 3 bases, the J end lost 2 bases, and 11 bases lay between the germline ends. The CDR3 length is 14 residues. CDR3 sequence (DNA): TGTGCCAGCAGCTCGCTAGACAGGCAAGAGACCCAGTACTTC. This encodes CASSSLDRQETQYF.

The V gene is TRBV15, the J gene TRBJ1-1; D may be TRBD1 (5 bases). V shed 7 bases and J shed 1 base, with 7 bases lying between them. CDR3 length: 12 residues. Germline V gene sequence: CDR1 LNHNV, CDR2 YYDKDF (reference sequence). Here the CDR3 reads CATIGGNTEAFF. The DNA of the CDR3 is TGTGCCACCATCGGGGGGAACACTGAAGCTTTCTTT. The whole variable domain, remainder taken from reference TRBV15 and TRBJ1-1, is DAMVIQNPRYQVTQFGKPVTLSCSQTLNHNVMYWYQQKSSQAPKLLFHYYDKDFNNEADTPDNFQSRRPNTSFCFLDIRSPGLGDTAMYLCATIGGNTEAFFGQGTRLTVV.

This clone was seen once. The rearrangement joins TRBV6-1 to TRBJ2-1; the D is unclear. V lost 3 bases and J 5 bases, leaving 8 bases between the germline ends. Germline loops: CDR1 MNHNS, CDR2 SASEGT. The length of the CDR3 is 13 residues. CDR3 in amino acids: CASSDRPHNEQFF. DNA for the CDR3: TGTGCCAGCAGTGACAGGCCGCACAATGAGCAGTTCTTC.

Here the CDR3 DNA reads TGTGCCAGCAGTTGGACAGTAAATCAGCCCCAGCATTTT. Translation gives CASSWTVNQPQHF. This chain uses TRBV27 with TRBJ1-5, with a tentative D call TRBD1 (6 bases). This CDR3 spans 13 amino acids. CDR1 is MNHEY, CDR2 SMNVEV, per germline (reference sequence). The ends were cut back, 4 bases at V and 4 bases at J, with 8 bases in the middle.

The CDR3 spells CATSREGDSHSGNQPQHF. CDR3 in DNA: TGTGCCACCAGCAGAGAGGGGGACTCCCATTCTGGCAATCAGCCCCAGCATTTT. The rearrangement joins TRBV15 to TRBJ1-5; the D gene is possibly TRBD1 (5 bases). CDR3 length: 18 amino acids. V gave up 0 bases and J gave up 2 bases, with 17 bases separating them. The V gene's germline CDR1 is LNHNV and CDR2 YYDKDF (reference sequence).

The rearrangement joins TRBV6-1 to TRBJ1-5; D is unclear. Per the germline V gene, CDR1 is MNHNS and CDR2 is SASEGT. This CDR3 has 12 residues. V lost 6 bases to trimming and J lost 8 bases, with 11 bases between them. CDR3 in DNA: TGTGCCAGCAGGGACTTCGACAAGCCCCAGCATTTT. Encoded protein: CASRDFDKPQHF.

This clone has just one count. This chain joins TRBV11-2 and TRBJ2-5; D remains ambiguous. The ends were cut back, 3 bases at V and 2 bases at J, with 7 bases in the middle. Germline V CDR1 and CDR2: SGHAT, FQNNGV. The CDR3 sequence is 13 residues long. Here the CDR3 reads CASSLWLQETQYF. The CDR3 DNA reads as TGTGCCAGCAGCTTGTGGCTGCAAGAGACCCAGTACTTC.

This rearrangement joins TRBV5-4 to TRBJ2-5; 15 positions agree with TRBD2. The J call may be faulty, since TRBJ2-7 better matches the DNA end. Per germline, CDR1 SGHNT and CDR2 YYREEE (reference sequence). There are 15 residues in the CDR3. Here the CDR3 reads CASSLGLAGGLEQYF. CDR3 nucleotide sequence: TGTGCCAGCAGCCTGGGACTAGCGGGAGGTCTCGAGCAGTACTTC.

This sequence joins TRBV28 and TRBJ2-1, with D tentatively TRBD2 (6 bases). CDR1 MDHEN and CDR2 SYDVKM come from the germline V gene. Between the trimmed V and J ends, which lost 8 bases and 9 bases, there was a span of 11 bases. The CDR3 contains 11 residues. The CDR3: CASRDFGEQFF. The CDR3 coding sequence is TGTGCCAGCCGGGACTTTGGTGAGCAGTTCTTC.

The sample holds one count of this clone. This chain links TRBV5-4 with TRBJ2-3; 7 positions agree with TRBD2. The CDR3 is 16 residues long. Germline loops: CDR1 SGHNT, CDR2 YYREEE (reference sequence). The trim removed 0 bases at V and 0 bases at J, leaving 4 bases unmatched. CDR3 sequence: CASSLGGGSSTDTQYF. CDR3 in DNA: TGTGCCAGCAGCTTGGGGGGCGGGAGTAGCACAGATACGCAGTATTTT.

This clone was picked up one time. The V and J genes are TRBV19 and TRBJ2-1; 7 positions agree with TRBD2. J lost 0 bases, V lost 8 bases, and 4 bases had no gene match. Germline V lookup: CDR1 LNHDA, CDR2 SQIVND (reference sequence). CDR3 length: 14 residues. The CDR3 nucleotides are TGTGCCAGTGGGACTACCAGCTCCTACAATGAGCAGTTCTTC. Translating it yields CASGTTSSYNEQFF.

The chain carries TRBV4-1 and TRBJ2-1; 9 positions match TRBD2. Germline CDR1 reads MGHRA; CDR2 reads YSYEKL. V shed 0 bases and J 9 bases; nucleotides not matched to a gene: 9. This CDR3 is 16 amino acids long. CDR3 residues: CASSQEFAGGVGEQFF. The CDR3 DNA is TGCGCCAGCAGCCAAGAATTTGCGGGAGGGGTGGGTGAGCAGTTCTTC.

The chain couples TRBV5-6 to TRBJ2-7; D gene unclear. In germline, CDR1 is SGHDT, CDR2 YYEEEE. The V gene lost 3 bases and the J gene lost 1 base, with 5 bases spanning the gap. This CDR3 has 12 amino acids. In nucleotides, the CDR3 is TGTGCCAGCAGCTCCGTTTCCTACGAGCAGTACTTC. Its protein is CASSSVSYEQYF.

The chain is built from TRBV18 and TRBJ2-7, with D tentatively TRBD1 (6 bases). This CDR3 region has 14 residues. Per germline, CDR1 KGHSH and CDR2 LQKENI. Trimming stripped 3 bases from V and 3 bases from J, with 12 bases between. The chain's CDR3 is CASSPPQGIYEQYF. CDR3 DNA sequence: TGTGCCAGCTCACCGCCACAGGGTATCTACGAGCAGTACTTC.

The CDR3 loop is CASSSPTSPNTEAFF. The DNA for the CDR3 is TGTGCCAGCAGTTCCCCGACAAGTCCGAACACTGAAGCTTTCTTT. The J gene is TRBJ1-1, the V gene TRBV6-5; D is ambiguous. Per germline, CDR1 MNHEY and CDR2 SVGAGI. The length of the CDR3 is 15 residues. The germline V and J ends were trimmed by 4 bases and 1 base, with 13 bases remaining between them.

The chain carries TRBV28 and TRBJ1-3, with D possibly matching TRBD1 (5 bases). CDR3 size: 14 residues. CDR1 is MDHEN and CDR2 is SYDVKM in the germline V gene. V was shortened by 6 bases and J by 0 bases, with 9 bases between the two germline ends. The CDR3 here is CASSLQGSGNTIYF. Here the CDR3 DNA reads TGTGCCAGCAGCCTGCAGGGCTCTGGAAACACCATATATTTT.

The chain carries TRBV4-1 and TRBJ2-5; D is perhaps TRBD1 (6 bases). Per germline, CDR1 MGHRA and CDR2 YSYEKL. Trimming took off 4 bases at V and 3 bases at J, with 9 bases between the two ends. The CDR3 is 13 amino acids. The CDR3 sequence is CASSPRTEETQYF. The CDR3 DNA sequence: TGCGCCAGCAGCCCACGGACAGAAGAGACCCAGTACTTC.

J is TRBJ2-7 and V is TRBV5-1; a possible D gene is TRBD2 (6 bases). Germline V gene sequence: CDR1 SGHRS, CDR2 YFSETQ. The CDR3 is 14 residues long. V was pared by 2 bases and J by 3 bases, with 12 bases between. This chain's CDR3 is CASSLSGSLYEQYF. The CDR3 nucleotides read TGCGCCAGCAGCTTATCCGGGAGTCTCTACGAGCAGTACTTC.

V usage is TRBV4-2 and J usage is TRBJ1-5; 9 positions agree with TRBD1. CDR1 is LGHNA and CDR2 is YNFKEQ in the germline V gene. The CDR3 consists of 16 residues. V trimming: 0 bases; J trimming: 2 bases; junction bases outside the gene matches: 2. The CDR3 loop is CASSQDWTGGNQPQHF. CDR3 DNA sequence: TGTGCCAGCAGCCAAGATTGGACAGGGGGCAATCAGCCCCAGCATTTT.

Concerning this clone: One junction end does not reproduce the germline sequence, and a read error may be involved. V usage is TRBV5-4 and J usage is TRBJ2-3, with 11 bases lining up with TRBD2. The germline CDR1 and CDR2 sequences are SGHNT and YYREEE (reference sequence). CDR3 length: 16 residues. The CDR3 reads CASSLDSGGDTDTQYF. The CDR3 DNA follows: TGTGCCAGCAGTTTGGATAGCGGGGGGGACACAGATACGCAGTATTTT.